This T cell receptor (beta chain) derives from a study of blood T cell repertoires in COVID-19. With V trimmed by 8 bases and J by 3 bases, 11 bases remained unmatched. CDR3 size: 16 residues. CDR1 MNHEY and CDR2 SVGAGI come from the germline V gene. This table comes from immunoSEQ multiplex PCR, and its TCRdb copy is limited to in-frame clones, with some not included. The table has about 85,000 clones, around 91% seen once. The sample taken for sequencing was peripheral blood. The origin of this receptor is a woman at least 80 years old with active or convalescent COVID-19. The chain has TRBV6-5 and TRBJ2-1; TRBD2 matches 9 bases. The CDR3 DNA follows: TGTGCCAGCGGTTTTTATGCGGGAGGGAACTACAATGAGCAGTTCTTC. Residues: CASGFYAGGNYNEQFF.